Shown below are 25 T cell receptor beta chains from a single sample sequenced in a study of cytomegalovirus exposure and HLA in healthy donors. With 60 Vbeta and 13 Jbeta primers, the PCR was carried out. The assay was immunoSEQ multiplex PCR, and TCRdb's table has in-frame clones only and misses some. The data hold approximately 160,000 clones, with 60% to 85% observed a single time. The sample consisted of PBMCs. The receptors derive from a woman in her forties or fifties in good health and CMV-seropositive.

The chain combines TRBV9 with TRBJ1-5; 7 nucleotides agree with TRBD1. V gave up 0 bases and J gave up 3 bases; unmatched junction bases: 3. This CDR3 is built from 15 residues. CDR1 SGDLS and CDR2 YYNGEE come from the germline V gene. CDR3 sequence (DNA): TGTGCCAGCAGCGTAGGACAGGGTAACAATCAGCCCCAGCATTTT. Translating it yields CASSVGQGNNQPQHF.

The V and J genes are TRBV5-1 and TRBJ1-1, with 9 nucleotides matching TRBD1. The V and J ends lost 5 bases and 5 bases, in that order; junction bases with no gene match: 7. Germline values: CDR1 SGHRS, CDR2 YFSETQ. The CDR3 is 14 residues long. The CDR3 nucleotides are TGCGCCAGCAGTCTACGACAGGGGGGGACTGAAGCTTTCTTT. Protein product: CASSLRQGGTEAFF.

This clone has just one count. The V gene is TRBV18, the J gene TRBJ2-7, with D possibly being TRBD2 (5 bases). Deletions cut 6 bases from V and 3 bases from J, with 15 bases between. This CDR3 has 14 amino acids. Germline-derived CDR1 and CDR2 are KGHSH and LQKENI. The CDR3 region is CASSLGRANYEQYF. CDR3 in DNA: TGTGCCAGCTCCCTCGGGCGGGCCAACTACGAGCAGTACTTC.

The V gene is TRBV5-1, the J gene TRBJ1-1; D unclear. The V end was cut by 3 bases, the J end by 6 bases, with 15 bases between. The CDR3 covers 14 residues. Germline CDR1 is SGHRS and CDR2 is YFSETQ. The CDR3 sequence: CASSSTGSGAEAFF. CDR3 sequence (DNA): TGCGCCAGCAGCTCAACGGGATCCGGGGCTGAAGCTTTCTTT. Complete variable domain (other parts from reference TRBV5-1 and TRBJ1-1): KAGVTQTPRYLIKTRGQQVTLSCSPISGHRSVSWYQQTPGQGLQFLFEYFSETQRNKGNFPGRFSGRQFSNSRSEMNVSTLELGDSALYLCASSSTGSGAEAFFGQGTRLTVV.

Note on this clone: With a much larger clone just one base away, this may be a read error. CDR3: CASSLGGNTGELFF. The CDR3 DNA follows: TGTGCCAGCAGCTTAGGCGGGAACACCGGGGAGCTGTTTTTT. The chain recombines TRBV7-3 with TRBJ2-2; no clear D. V lost 2 bases and J 1 base, leaving 5 bases between the germline ends. CDR1 SGHTA and CDR2 FQGTGA come from the germline V gene. This CDR3 is built from 14 residues.

About this clone: The sample holds other DNA sequences that translate to the same CDR3. The V call is TRBV2, the J call TRBJ1-4; tentative D call: TRBD1 (5 bases). Germline V gives CDR1 SNHLY, CDR2 FYNNEI. This CDR3 contains 15 residues. V was shortened by 7 bases and J by 7 bases, with 19 bases between the two germline ends. The CDR3 DNA is TGTGCCAGCATTGGAACAGGAAGTCGAGGTGAAAAACTGTTTTTT. It translates to CASIGTGSRGEKLFF. Looking up the rest from reference TRBV2 and TRBJ1-4 gives the full variable domain: EPEVTQTPSHQVTQMGQEVILRCVPISNHLYFYWYRQILGQKVEFLVSFYNNEISEKSEIFDDQFSVERPDGSNFTLKIRSTKLEDSAMYFCASIGTGSRGEKLFFGSGTQLSVL.

The rearrangement uses TRBV7-9 and TRBJ1-2, with no clear D. The CDR3 is made up of 14 amino acids. Trimming removed 5 bases from V and 5 bases from J, with 15 bases in between. CDR1 and CDR2 (germline): SEHNR, FQNEAQ (reference sequence). CDR3: CASSPDGGIYGYTF. The DNA for the CDR3 is TGTGCCAGCAGCCCCGACGGAGGAATATATGGCTACACCTTC.

CDR3 residues: CATSRDRGGASYEQYF. CDR3 coding DNA: TGTGCCACCAGCAGAGATCGGGGGGGGGCCTCCTACGAGCAGTACTTC. This sequence joins TRBV15 and TRBJ2-7; 8 nucleotides align to TRBD2. J gave up 0 bases and V 0 bases, and 4 bases lay outside the gene matches. Germline V gene data show CDR1 as LNHNV and CDR2 as YYDKDF (reference sequence). The CDR3 length is 16 residues.

The chain is built from TRBV2 and TRBJ1-6; TRBD1 matches 7 bases. Trimming took 7 bases from V and 9 from J; bases not matched to a gene: 15. Germline V lookup: CDR1 SNHLY, CDR2 FYNNEI. The CDR3 is made up of 16 amino acids. This chain's CDR3 is CASTRNDRAASSPLHF. DNA for the CDR3: TGTGCCAGCACTCGAAACGACAGGGCCGCGAGTTCACCCCTCCACTTT.

The chain uses TRBV10-3 and TRBJ2-6; possibly TRBD1 for D (6 bases). The CDR3 is 18 amino acids. The germline V gene has CDR1 ENHRY and CDR2 SYGVKD. The V end lost 2 bases, the J end lost 0 bases, and 14 bases lay between the germline ends. This CDR3 is CAISEGGRASSGANVLTF. The CDR3 DNA sequence: TGTGCCATCAGTGAGGGGGGCAGGGCCAGCTCTGGGGCCAACGTCCTGACTTTC.

The rearrangement uses TRBV10-1 and TRBJ2-2, with 13 bases fitting TRBD2. CDR3 length: 17 amino acids. V dropped 6 bases and J dropped 4; count of bases not matched to a gene: 8. In germline, CDR1 is WNHNN, CDR2 SYGVQD (reference sequence). CDR3 nucleotides: TGCGCCAGCAGCCGGACTAGCGGGGGCCGGGGCACCGGGGAGCTGTTTTTT. The encoded protein is CASSRTSGGRGTGELFF.

The rearrangement links TRBV5-1 to TRBJ2-1; D is undetermined. V lost 1 base to trimming and J lost 9 bases, with 8 bases between them. The germline V gene encodes CDR1 SGHRS and CDR2 YFSETQ. The CDR3 totals 12 residues. The CDR3: CASSLTFSEQFF. DNA for the CDR3: TGCGCCAGCAGCTTGACGTTCAGTGAGCAGTTCTTC.

J is TRBJ2-5 and V is TRBV5-1; TRBD2 matches 12 bases. Trimming cost V 4 bases and J 2 bases; bases outside gene matches: 9. The CDR3 spans 17 residues. Germline values: CDR1 SGHRS, CDR2 YFSETQ. The CDR3 loop reads CASSPGLAGHTQETQYF. CDR3 coding DNA: TGCGCCAGCAGCCCAGGACTAGCGGGGCATACTCAAGAGACCCAGTACTTC.

This clone was seen a single time. Sequence at one end of the junction differs from germline and may be a read error. J is TRBJ1-6 and V is TRBV9; TRBD1 is a possible D gene (5 bases). The CDR3 is 14 residues long. In germline, CDR1 is SGDLS, CDR2 YYNGEE. CDR3 sequence (DNA): TGTGCCAGCAGCGTAGTAGGGGAAGATTCACCCCCCCACTTT. It codes for CASSVVGEDSPPHF.

The rearrangement links TRBV5-6 to TRBJ1-1; no clear D gene. The CDR3 runs to 15 residues. CDR1 is SGHDT and CDR2 is YYEEEE in the germline V gene. V was cut by 3 bases and J by 1 base, with 13 bases left in between. This CDR3 is CASSSVGLPNTEAFF. CDR3 DNA sequence: TGTGCCAGCAGCTCGGTGGGCTTACCGAACACTGAAGCTTTCTTT.

V gene TRBV5-1 combines with J gene TRBJ1-6, with TRBD1 as a possible D gene (6 bases). CDR3 length: 15 amino acids. The germline V and J ends were trimmed by 4 bases and 12 bases, with 20 bases remaining between them. Germline loops: CDR1 SGHRS, CDR2 YFSETQ. DNA for the CDR3: TGCGCCAGCAGCCAATTAACAGGGTCCTTCGAACCCCTCCACTTT. It specifies CASSQLTGSFEPLHF.

This clone was recorded at least ten times. This rearrangement joins TRBV28 to TRBJ1-1; 8 bases map to TRBD1. The CDR3 is made up of 14 amino acids. V shed 7 bases and J 2 bases; nucleotides not matched to a gene: 6. Germline V lookup: CDR1 MDHEN, CDR2 SYDVKM. CDR3 residues: CASTLTGDNTEAFF. The CDR3, as DNA: TGTGCCAGCACCCTGACAGGGGATAACACTGAAGCTTTCTTT.

The CDR3 spells CASREGGDSNQPQHF. As DNA, the CDR3 is TGTGCCAGCCGGGAAGGGGGTGATAGCAATCAGCCCCAGCATTTT. V usage is TRBV6-5 and J usage is TRBJ1-5, with a tentative D call TRBD1 (6 bases). CDR3 length equals 15 residues. V lost 8 bases, J lost 0 bases, and 14 bases lay in between. Germline V CDR1 and CDR2: MNHEY, SVGAGI.

A remark on this clone: The sample contains more than one DNA sequence encoding this CDR3. The chain combines TRBV5-1 with TRBJ1-3; no reliable D call. Between the trimmed V and J ends, which lost 0 bases and 4 bases, there was a span of 11 bases. This CDR3 has 15 residues. The germline V gene encodes CDR1 SGHRS and CDR2 YFSETQ. The CDR3 DNA reads TGCGCCAGCAGCTTGGACGGCGGTTCCGGAAACACCATATATTTT. Encoded protein: CASSLDGGSGNTIYF.

The rearrangement links TRBV5-4 to TRBJ2-1; no reliable D call. V dropped 9 bases and J dropped 0 bases, with 16 bases sitting between them. The CDR3 spans 15 residues. CDR1 and CDR2 from the germline V gene are SGHNT and YYREEE (reference sequence). CDR3 sequence reads: CATIPGSDSYNEQFF. For the CDR3, the DNA is TGTGCCACCATACCCGGCAGCGACTCCTACAATGAGCAGTTCTTC.

The sample holds a few counts of this clone. J is TRBJ1-1 and V is TRBV29-1, with 8 bases fitting TRBD1. Germline assignment: CDR1 SQVTM and CDR2 ANQGSEA. This CDR3 spans 16 amino acids. J gave up 1 base and V 1 base, and 8 bases lay outside the gene matches. As DNA, the CDR3 is TGCAGCGTTGAAGGACTCCAGGGGGCGACGAACACTGAAGCTTTCTTT. Translation gives CSVEGLQGATNTEAFF.

This sequence joins TRBV2 and TRBJ1-4; 7 nucleotides agree with TRBD1. Trimming removed 8 bases from V and 0 bases from J; junction bases left unmatched: 9. CDR3 length: 16 residues. Germline-derived CDR1 and CDR2 are SNHLY and FYNNEI. The CDR3 is CASDRDFFSTNEKLFF. The CDR3 bases are TGTGCCAGCGACAGGGACTTTTTTTCAACTAATGAAAAACTGTTTTTT. Complete variable domain (other parts from reference TRBV2 and TRBJ1-4): EPEVTQTPSHQVTQMGQEVILRCVPISNHLYFYWYRQILGQKVEFLVSFYNNEISEKSEIFDDQFSVERPDGSNFTLKIRSTKLEDSAMYFCASDRDFFSTNEKLFFGSGTQLSVL.

The V call is TRBV2, the J call TRBJ1-4; possibly TRBD1 for D (6 bases). V was cut by 6 bases and J by 6 bases, with 14 bases left in between. This CDR3 region has 14 residues. Germline CDR1 is SNHLY and CDR2 is FYNNEI. The CDR3 protein is CASSPGTLYEKLFF. The DNA of the CDR3 is TGTGCCAGCAGCCCCGGGACATTATATGAAAAACTGTTTTTT. The variable domain in full, completed from reference TRBV2 and TRBJ1-4, reads EPEVTQTPSHQVTQMGQEVILRCVPISNHLYFYWYRQILGQKVEFLVSFYNNEISEKSEIFDDQFSVERPDGSNFTLKIRSTKLEDSAMYFCASSPGTLYEKLFFGSGTQLSVL.

V gene TRBV6-5 combines with J gene TRBJ1-1; TRBD1 is a possible D gene (6 bases). Germline loops: CDR1 MNHEY, CDR2 SVGAGI. Trimming took off 6 bases at V and 1 base at J, with 12 bases between the two ends. The CDR3 runs 14 residues. CDR3 DNA: TGTGCCAGCAGACTACAGGGCGGGAACACTGAAGCTTTCTTT. This encodes CASRLQGGNTEAFF.

The V call is TRBV10-3, the J call TRBJ1-1; 7 bases map to TRBD1. Germline CDR1 is ENHRY and CDR2 is SYGVKD. The CDR3 is 14 residues long. J gave up 4 bases and V 6 bases, and 8 bases lay outside the gene matches. DNA for the CDR3: TGTGCCATCAGACCACCGGGACAGTTCACTGAAGCTTTCTTT. Residues: CAIRPPGQFTEAFF.